The present T cell receptor beta chain was sequenced within a study of blood T cells in healthy people across ages (dated by TCRdb to between 2014 and 2017). Regarding the research as a whole: In model experiments, template switching captured about one uniquely barcoded TCR beta cDNA molecule for every two T cells. Using deep sequencing normalized with unique cDNA molecular identifiers, the study measured how TCR beta repertoire diversity changes with age. Four age groups were formed from the donors: young (average approximately 17 years), middle-aged (just under 40), aged (around 62) and long-lived (around 82). For two donors (one aged 18 to 29 and one aged 80 or older), the study analyzed two additional independent replicas of 1 million unique cDNA reads from the same blood draw. Donors of different ages were randomly distributed across sequencing lanes to avoid experimental bias. Points the paper makes about the study in general: The CMV infection status of donors was not known, potentially confounding age-related changes in expanded clonotypes. Since profiling was done on bulk unsorted PBMCs, naive and antigen-experienced compartments could not be conclusively compared. Compared with the aged group, the long-lived group had more naive CD4+ T cells, fewer expanded clones and increased TCR diversity, a pattern suggesting age selection. As age increased, observed TCR beta diversity per million T cells dropped in a roughly linear way, and a significant reduction was already evident by age roughly 40. A strong correlation was found between observed TCR beta diversity and the percentage of naive T cells measured by flow cytometry. Estimates of total diversity based on one million sequenced T cells were regarded as lower bounds and as underestimates.

Systemically healthy Caucasian individuals from Russia, 39 in total and aged about 6 to 100 years, were included as donors. Each donor gave ten milliliters of peripheral blood, drawn into EDTA-treated Vacutainer tubes. Ficoll-Paque density-gradient centrifugation was used to isolate PBMCs, with at least 7 million per sample. Trizol reagent was used to extract total RNA from PBMCs, with at least 6 micrograms per sample. For every donor, flow cytometry on a PBMC aliquot measured the percentage of naive CD45RAhigh/CD27high T cells. Both ends counted, the CDR3 spans 11 residues. Libraries came from 5' RACE. TCRdb records Illumina HiSeq 2500 as the sequencer. A second PCR of about 7 to 12 cycles was run with a J-beta primer mix and a sample-barcoded 5' primer. A unique molecular identifier was introduced onto each TCR beta cDNA molecule by a template-switch 5' adaptor carrying 12 random nucleotides. Each sample yielded at least 3 million CDR3-containing paired-end reads. First-strand cDNA was synthesized from all RNA with the Mint cDNA synthesis kit, primed by a TRBC-specific oligonucleotide. Following uracil-DNA glycosylase treatment, a first 18-cycle PCR with universal primers M1SS and BC2_uni_R was performed on all cDNA. The published analysis was carried out like this. Each sample was normalized by randomly selecting 1 million high-quality reads, each carrying a distinct molecular identifier. Reads sharing molecular identifiers were discarded rather than binned into consensus sequences. MiTCR, run with a Q25 quality threshold and the strictest error-elimination algorithm, handled CDR3 identification, clonotype clustering and error correction. A nonparametric unseen species model using Euler transformation provided a lower-bound estimate of total TCR beta diversity. The public reads were reprocessed in TCRdb via fastp at Q25 and MiXCR, keeping in-frame beta chains. Each entry is one CDR3 protein sequence, shown with its most common DNA and genes. TCRdb's processing, not the authors', yielded these V and J calls. The sample profile shows about 1,400,000 distinct CDR3 sequences; around 42% of them were found once. Roughly 7.9% of the sample rests with the top ten.

About this clonotype: The specificity of this receptor is unknown. Lacking the conserved final phenylalanine or tryptophan, this CDR3 likely reflects a read error. Because the CDR3's place on the DNA is in doubt, the DNA is left out and the CDR3 is given as listed by TCRdb.

This clonotype was sampled from a woman under 30 in good health. The sequencing sample was made of blood. Recombination joined TRBV12-3 or TRBV12-4 with TRBJ2-3; the table's TRBD2 call for D was not verified on the DNA. The CDR3 protein sequence reads: CASSGLNTQYS.